The rows below give T cell receptor beta chains drawn from one sample of a study of cytomegalovirus exposure and HLA in healthy donors. Profiling relied on immunoSEQ multiplex PCR, and the TCRdb table lists in-frame clones only, not all of them. Of 150,000 to 200,000 clones listed, roughly 89% are singletons. The source material was PBMCs. All receptors come from a woman aged 25-40 years in good health and CMV-seronegative. Each CDR3 is given with its conserved first and last residue. Each record gives: clone size, D gene, J gene, V gene, CDR3 protein, CDR3 DNA. D genes are given only for firm matches. Part of the rows lack a size; the others show once, few, many or a class for expanded clones.

>once|NA|TRBJ2-3|TRBV5-6
CASSLGRGTDTQYF
TGTGCCAGCAGCTTGGGCAGGGGTACAGATACGCAGTATTTT
>NA|NA|TRBJ1-1|TRBV30
CAWSVGGETEAFF
TGTGCCTGGAGTGTAGGGGGGGAAACTGAAGCTTTCTTT
>NA|TRBD1|TRBJ2-1|TRBV18
CASSPRQGSSYNEQFF
TGTGCCAGCTCACCTCGACAGGGGAGCTCCTACAATGAGCAGTTCTTC
>NA|TRBD1|TRBJ1-6|TRBV27
CASGLGGFHSPLHF
TGTGCCAGCGGCCTAGGGGGCTTTCATTCACCCCTCCACTTT
>NA|TRBD2|TRBJ2-7|TRBV5-1
CASSSLGTSGGEQYF
TGCGCCAGCAGCTCCCTCGGGACTAGCGGGGGCGAGCAGTACTTC
>NA|TRBD2|TRBJ2-5|TRBV4-1
CASSQAGLAGGKETQYF
TGCGCCAGCAGCCAAGCGGGACTAGCGGGGGGGAAGGAGACCCAGTACTTC
>NA|NA|TRBJ2-7|TRBV9
CASSVDGGAGEQYF
TGTGCCAGCAGCGTAGACGGCGGGGCGGGGGAGCAGTACTTC
>few|TRBD2|TRBJ2-4|TRBV7-9
CASSPNLAGIAKNIQYF
TGTGCCAGCAGCCCCAACCTAGCGGGTATAGCCAAAAACATTCAGTACTTC
>NA|TRBD1|TRBJ1-2|TRBV6-1
CASRGTGFYGYTF
TGTGCCAGCAGGGGGACAGGATTCTATGGCTACACCTTC
>once|NA|TRBJ1-1|TRBV5-6
CASSLVRTEAFF
TGTGCCAGCAGCCTGGTCCGCACTGAAGCTTTCTTT
>NA|TRBD1|TRBJ1-2|TRBV6-5
CASKRGQNYGYTF
TGTGCCAGCAAGAGGGGACAGAACTATGGCTACACCTTC
>NA|NA|TRBJ2-5|TRBV7-9
CASTIERPEETQYF
TGTGCCTCTACAATCGAGCGTCCTGAAGAGACCCAGTACTTC
>NA|TRBD2|TRBJ2-7|TRBV4-3
CASSQQTSGGINEQYF
TGCGCCAGCAGCCAGCAGACTAGCGGGGGTATCAACGAGCAGTACTTC
>NA|NA|TRBJ1-2|TRBV14
CASSQDGSSGSLLYGYTF
TGTGCCAGCAGCCAAGACGGGAGTAGTGGATCCCTACTCTATGGCTACACCTTC
>NA|NA|TRBJ1-5|TRBV2
CASSQGPGQPQHF
TGTGCCAGCAGTCAGGGCCCGGGTCAGCCCCAGCATTTT
>NA|TRBD1|TRBJ2-7|TRBV5-4
CASSPGGSYEQYF
TGTGCCAGCAGCCCAGGGGGCTCCTACGAGCAGTACTTC
>NA|TRBD1|TRBJ2-7|TRBV6-5
CASRKGAGIYEQYF
TGTGCCAGCCGAAAGGGGGCAGGGATCTACGAGCAGTACTTC
>NA|NA|TRBJ1-1|TRBV18
CASSPRQVSEAFF
TGTGCCAGCTCACCAAGGCAGGTTTCTGAAGCTTTCTTT
>NA|TRBD2|TRBJ2-3|TRBV11-2
CASSPWTSGGKDTQYF
TGTGCCAGCAGTCCCTGGACTAGCGGGGGGAAAGATACGCAGTATTTT